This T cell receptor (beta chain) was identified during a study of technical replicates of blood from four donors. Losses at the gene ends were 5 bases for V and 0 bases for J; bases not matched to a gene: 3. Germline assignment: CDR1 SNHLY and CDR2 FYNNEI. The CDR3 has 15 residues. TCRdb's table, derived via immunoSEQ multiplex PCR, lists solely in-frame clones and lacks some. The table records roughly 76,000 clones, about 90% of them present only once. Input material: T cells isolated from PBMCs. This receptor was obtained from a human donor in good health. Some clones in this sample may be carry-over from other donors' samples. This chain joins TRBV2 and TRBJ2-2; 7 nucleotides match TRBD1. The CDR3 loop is CASSQGTANTGELFF. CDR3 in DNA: TGTGCCAGCAGTCAAGGGACAGCGAACACCGGGGAGCTGTTTTTT.